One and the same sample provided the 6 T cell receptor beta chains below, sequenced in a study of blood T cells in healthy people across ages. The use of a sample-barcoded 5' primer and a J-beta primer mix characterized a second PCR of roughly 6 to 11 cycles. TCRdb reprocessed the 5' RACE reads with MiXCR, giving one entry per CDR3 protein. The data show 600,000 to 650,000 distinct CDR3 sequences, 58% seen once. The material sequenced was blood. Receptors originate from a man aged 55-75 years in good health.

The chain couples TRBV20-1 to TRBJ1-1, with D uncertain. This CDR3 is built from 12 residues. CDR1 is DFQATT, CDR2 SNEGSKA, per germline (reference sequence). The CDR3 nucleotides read TGCAGGGGAGGTGGACCGAACACTGAAGCTTTCTTT. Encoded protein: CRGGGPNTEAFF.

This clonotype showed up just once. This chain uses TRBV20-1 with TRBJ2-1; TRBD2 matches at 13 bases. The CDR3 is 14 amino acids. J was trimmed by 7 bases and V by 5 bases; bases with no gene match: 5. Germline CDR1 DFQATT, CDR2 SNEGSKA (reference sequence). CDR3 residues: CSAHPGLAGNEQFF. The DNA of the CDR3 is TGCAGTGCTCACCCGGGACTAGCGGGGAATGAGCAGTTCTTC.

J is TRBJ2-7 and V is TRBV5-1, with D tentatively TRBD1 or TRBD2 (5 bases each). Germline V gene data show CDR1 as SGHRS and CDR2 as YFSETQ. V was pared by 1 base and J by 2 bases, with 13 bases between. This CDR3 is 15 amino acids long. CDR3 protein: CASSLTGTGTYEQYF. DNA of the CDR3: TGCGCCAGCAGCTTGACCGGGACGGGGACCTACGAGCAGTACTTC.

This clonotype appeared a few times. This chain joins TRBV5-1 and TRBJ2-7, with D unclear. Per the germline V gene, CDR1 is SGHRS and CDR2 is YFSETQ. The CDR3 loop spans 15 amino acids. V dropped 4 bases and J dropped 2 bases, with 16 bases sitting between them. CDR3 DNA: TGCGCCAGCAGCAGCCGGGCCGAAAAAACCTACGAGCAGTACTTC. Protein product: CASSSRAEKTYEQYF.

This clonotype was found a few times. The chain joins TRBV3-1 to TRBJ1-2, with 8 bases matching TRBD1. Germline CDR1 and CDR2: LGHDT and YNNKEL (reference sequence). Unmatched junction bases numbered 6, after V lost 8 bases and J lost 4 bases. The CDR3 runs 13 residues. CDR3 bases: TGTGCCAGCTCCTGGGGACAGGTCTATGGCTACACCTTC. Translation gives CASSWGQVYGYTF.

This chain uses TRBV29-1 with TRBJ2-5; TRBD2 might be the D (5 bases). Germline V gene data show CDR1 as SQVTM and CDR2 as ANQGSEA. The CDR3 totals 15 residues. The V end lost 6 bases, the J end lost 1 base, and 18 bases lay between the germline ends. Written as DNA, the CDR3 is TGCAGCGTCCCCGCCCTAGCAAGCGTCCAAGAGACCCAGTACTTC. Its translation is CSVPALASVQETQYF.